A selection of T cell receptor beta chains follows, all from one sample in a study of blood T cell repertoires in COVID-19. Clones were sequenced by immunoSEQ multiplex PCR, and TCRdb holds only the in-frame ones, with some missing. Of about 240,000 clones in the sample, around nine tenths are singletons; the top ten hold 0.83%. Material: peripheral blood. The receptors originated from a young man with COVID-19, enrolled during active disease. Both conserved end residues are trimmed from each CDR3. The order of the fields is V gene, J gene, CDR3 protein.

v_call: TRBV6-1; j_call: TRBJ2-1; cdr3_aa: ASSEARWEQF
v_call: TRBV7-9; j_call: TRBJ2-2; cdr3_aa: ASSPRQVGSTGELF
v_call: TRBV5-1; j_call: TRBJ1-2; cdr3_aa: ASSLGSNVASRSLHNGGYT
v_call: TRBV6-6; j_call: TRBJ1-6; cdr3_aa: ASSWTGRESSPLH
v_call: TRBV3-1/TRBV3-2; j_call: TRBJ2-6; cdr3_aa: ASSHTGERTGANVLT
v_call: TRBV10-2; j_call: TRBJ2-5; cdr3_aa: ASSESRTSGYQETQY
v_call: TRBV19; j_call: TRBJ1-6; cdr3_aa: ASSLLGGNSPLH
v_call: TRBV27; j_call: TRBJ2-3; cdr3_aa: ASSLSLPGNTDTQY
v_call: TRBV5-4; j_call: TRBJ1-6; cdr3_aa: ASSLGDSIGTYNSPLH
v_call: TRBV5-6; j_call: TRBJ1-5; cdr3_aa: ASSLGAALGPQH
v_call: TRBV19; j_call: TRBJ1-2; cdr3_aa: ASSATSLRQGLDGYT
v_call: TRBV5-1; j_call: TRBJ2-1; cdr3_aa: ASSIDSNLYNEQF
v_call: TRBV27; j_call: TRBJ2-4; cdr3_aa: ASTHSTGDRGRGIAKNIQY
v_call: TRBV10-2; j_call: TRBJ1-5; cdr3_aa: ASSVVGNTGRGSNQPQH
v_call: TRBV5-5; j_call: TRBJ1-5; cdr3_aa: ASSLYGESQPQH
v_call: TRBV27; j_call: TRBJ1-4; cdr3_aa: ASSFLGVPGTVATNEKLF
v_call: TRBV2; j_call: TRBJ2-2; cdr3_aa: ATAGIANTGELF
v_call: TRBV4-1; j_call: TRBJ2-2; cdr3_aa: ASSQITGGRTTGELF
v_call: TRBV19; j_call: TRBJ2-1; cdr3_aa: ASSWRAGGSSEQF
v_call: TRBV19; j_call: TRBJ2-2; cdr3_aa: ASNPLDRNTGELF
v_call: TRBV3-1/TRBV3-2; j_call: TRBJ2-2; cdr3_aa: ASSQDVGVTLTGELF
v_call: TRBV5-1; j_call: TRBJ2-7; cdr3_aa: ASSLTGGFSYEQY
v_call: TRBV7-7; j_call: TRBJ2-1; cdr3_aa: ASSLDSGGANEQF
v_call: TRBV3-1/TRBV3-2; j_call: TRBJ2-7; cdr3_aa: ASSQVGGAGNEQY
v_call: TRBV24-1; j_call: TRBJ2-3; cdr3_aa: ATSDGTVFTDTQY
v_call: TRBV5-6; j_call: TRBJ1-6; cdr3_aa: ASSAGPNSPLH
v_call: TRBV27; j_call: TRBJ2-5; cdr3_aa: ASRRGLLGRVQETQY
v_call: TRBV7-9; j_call: TRBJ2-7; cdr3_aa: ASSSRGISYEQY
v_call: TRBV5-1; j_call: TRBJ1-1; cdr3_aa: ASSLGQVRTEAF
v_call: TRBV19; j_call: TRBJ2-7; cdr3_aa: ASSIVGKSEQY
v_call: TRBV6-5; j_call: TRBJ1-1; cdr3_aa: ASSSFRGRNTEAF
v_call: TRBV6-5; j_call: TRBJ1-1; cdr3_aa: ASSPTRTEAF
v_call: TRBV6-5; j_call: TRBJ1-3; cdr3_aa: ASSYRGIGNTIY
v_call: TRBV27; j_call: TRBJ2-2; cdr3_aa: ASSPLPGGAIGTGELF
v_call: TRBV5-5; j_call: TRBJ2-7; cdr3_aa: ASSLDGGGSYEQY
v_call: TRBV6-5; j_call: TRBJ1-1; cdr3_aa: ASGKGQGVTEAF
v_call: TRBV28; j_call: TRBJ1-1; cdr3_aa: ASSQSQGAF
v_call: TRBV4-2; j_call: TRBJ1-1; cdr3_aa: ASSQATGALTNTEAF
v_call: TRBV30; j_call: TRBJ2-1; cdr3_aa: AWSPRNEQF
v_call: TRBV7-9; j_call: TRBJ1-6; cdr3_aa: ASSGTTGGNSPLH
v_call: TRBV2; j_call: TRBJ1-3; cdr3_aa: ASSESRAGNTIY
v_call: TRBV18; j_call: TRBJ1-1; cdr3_aa: ASSPITGTGDTEAF
v_call: TRBV19; j_call: TRBJ2-3; cdr3_aa: ASSILAGGTDTQY
v_call: TRBV5-1; j_call: TRBJ2-7; cdr3_aa: ASSLQGLRYEQY
v_call: TRBV10-3; j_call: TRBJ2-3; cdr3_aa: AITRTSGEGDTQY
v_call: TRBV4-2; j_call: TRBJ1-1; cdr3_aa: ASSQYMNTEAF
v_call: TRBV10-3; j_call: TRBJ2-6; cdr3_aa: AISLGQVSSGANVLT
v_call: TRBV6-5; j_call: TRBJ1-1; cdr3_aa: ASSTRTANTEAF
v_call: TRBV7-9; j_call: TRBJ1-6; cdr3_aa: ASSPPWGGGNSPLH
v_call: TRBV5-6; j_call: TRBJ1-4; cdr3_aa: ASSPDGNEKLF
v_call: TRBV12-5; j_call: TRBJ2-7; cdr3_aa: ASGLPDRGASYEQY
v_call: TRBV6-5; j_call: TRBJ1-5; cdr3_aa: ASSLTDRGNQPQH
v_call: TRBV29-1; j_call: TRBJ2-7; cdr3_aa: SVGFDINYEQY
v_call: TRBV2; j_call: TRBJ2-5; cdr3_aa: ASSLSGGAEETQY